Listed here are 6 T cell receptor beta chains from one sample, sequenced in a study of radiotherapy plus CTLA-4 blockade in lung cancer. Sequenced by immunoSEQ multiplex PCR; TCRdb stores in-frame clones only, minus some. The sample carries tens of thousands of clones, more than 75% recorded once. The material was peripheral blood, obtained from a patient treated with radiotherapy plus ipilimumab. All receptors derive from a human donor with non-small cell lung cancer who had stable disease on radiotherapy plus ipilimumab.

The CDR3 DNA reads TGTGCCAGTAGTATGATTAAATTAATAAGCAATCAGCCCCAGCATTTT. Its protein is CASSMIKLISNQPQHF. The chain has TRBV19 and TRBJ1-5; no firm D call. Germline V gives CDR1 LNHDA, CDR2 SQIVND (reference sequence). This CDR3 is 16 amino acids long. Trimming removed 3 bases at V and 1 base at J, with 13 bases between.

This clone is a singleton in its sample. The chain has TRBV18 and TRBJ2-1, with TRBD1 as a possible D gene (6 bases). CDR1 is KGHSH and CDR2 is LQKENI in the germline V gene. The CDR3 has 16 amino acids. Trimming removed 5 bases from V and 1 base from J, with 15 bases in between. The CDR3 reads CASSSQGTNSYNEQFF. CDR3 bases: TGTGCCAGCTCATCCCAGGGGACCAATTCCTACAATGAGCAGTTCTTC.

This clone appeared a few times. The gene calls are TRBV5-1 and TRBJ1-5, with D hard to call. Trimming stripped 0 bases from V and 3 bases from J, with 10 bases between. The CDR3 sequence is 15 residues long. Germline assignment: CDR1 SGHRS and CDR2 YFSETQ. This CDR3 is CASSLGVQSNQPQHF. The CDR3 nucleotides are TGCGCCAGCAGCTTGGGTGTGCAGTCCAATCAGCCCCAGCATTTT.

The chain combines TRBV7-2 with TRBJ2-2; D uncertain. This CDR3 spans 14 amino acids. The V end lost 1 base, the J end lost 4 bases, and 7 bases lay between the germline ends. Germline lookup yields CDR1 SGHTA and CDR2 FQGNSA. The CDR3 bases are TGTGCCAGCAGCTTAGTTAGGGTCACCGGGGAGCTGTTTTTT. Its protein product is CASSLVRVTGELFF. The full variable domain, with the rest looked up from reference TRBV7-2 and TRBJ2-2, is GAGVSQSPSNKVTEKGKDVELRCDPISGHTALYWYRQSLGQGLEFLIYFQGNSAPDKSGLPSDRFSAERTGGSVSTLTIQRTQQEDSAVYLCASSLVRVTGELFFGEGSRLTVL.

The CDR3: CASSPYRQDGYTF. The CDR3 nucleotides read TGTGCCAGCAGCCCATACCGACAGGATGGCTACACCTTC. The chain is built from TRBV7-2 and TRBJ1-2; D might be TRBD1 (6 bases). Trimming shortened V by 5 bases and J by 6 bases, and 13 bases separated the two germline ends. CDR1 and CDR2 from the germline V gene are SGHTA and FQGNSA. The CDR3 has 13 residues.

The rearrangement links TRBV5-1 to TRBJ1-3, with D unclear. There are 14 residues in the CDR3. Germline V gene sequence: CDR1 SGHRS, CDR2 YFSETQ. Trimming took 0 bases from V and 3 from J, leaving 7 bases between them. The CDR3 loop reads CASSLGRDGNTIYF. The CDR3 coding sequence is TGCGCCAGCAGCTTGGGGCGGGATGGAAACACCATATATTTT.